Detailed here is one T cell receptor (beta chain). The data were taken from a study of blood T cell repertoires in COVID-19. Background on the study: Samples representing acute and convalescent COVID-19 were sourced from the United States, Italy and Spain. T cells, B-cell-depleted T cells, or PBMCs provided the cDNA or gDNA that served as material.

V lost 0 bases, J lost 6 bases, and 14 bases lay in between. Germline CDR1 reads SEHNR; CDR2 reads FQNEAQ (reference sequence). This CDR3 is built from 15 residues. Original data processing: Estimation of nucleated cell counts was performed using reference gene primer amplification. TCRdb's table, derived via immunoSEQ multiplex PCR, lists solely in-frame clones and lacks some. V, J and clone size are taken as reported in that table, and D and trimming were inferred from the DNA itself. The top ten hold 4.7% of the sample, which has roughly 260,000 clones, roughly four fifths seen once. The rearrangement links TRBV7-9 to TRBJ1-1; D not resolved. The clonotype comes from a woman in her sixties or seventies with acute or convalescent COVID-19. Sequenced sample: peripheral blood. CDR3 residues: CASSLALWQDPEAFF. DNA for the CDR3: TGTGCCAGCAGCTTAGCGCTTTGGCAGGATCCTGAAGCTTTCTTT.